This TCR beta chain was sequenced in a study of blood T cells in healthy people across ages. Germline V gene data show CDR1 as MNHNS and CDR2 as SASEGT. V was trimmed by 3 bases and J by 1 base, leaving 9 bases between them. The CDR3 totals 15 residues. The authors ran a second PCR of roughly 7 to 11 cycles using a sample-barcoded 5' primer and a J-beta primer mix. TCRdb itself ran the 5' RACE reads through MiXCR, one entry per CDR3 protein. Of fewer than 1,200,000 distinct CDR3 sequences listed, about 23% are singletons. The same data also went into a second study, on T cells of mothers and their children. That study reports: Regardless of relatedness, pairs show thymic selection shaping TCR recombination output in a similar manner.

The J gene is TRBJ2-2, the V gene TRBV6-1; D uncertain. This receptor was obtained from a girl aged 2-9 years in good health. Sequenced input: blood. DNA of the CDR3: TGTGCCAGCAGTGAGGAACCCAGGAACACCGGGGAGCTGTTTTTT. Amino acid sequence: CASSEEPRNTGELFF.